This T cell receptor (beta chain) was captured in a study of long-term antiretroviral therapy in people with HIV (dated by TCRdb to 2021 to 2024). Background for the entire study: The earliest samples were collected approximately a decade before the 2015 WHO recommendation for immediate ART, a period when ART was typically delayed until CD4 counts fell. Among the 30 or so participants with HIV, eleven to twelve were female. From some 30 adults with confirmed HIV infection, the cohort provided approximately 210 cryopreserved PBMC samples, gathered serially across a mean of around six years (range 1-12). No cross-contamination during QIAcube processing was seen in test extractions of a monoclonal T-cell line run alongside roughly 35 polyclonal samples. This retrospective serial study examined whether starting ART and sustained HIV suppression were associated with changes in the composition and diversity of the TRB repertoire in peripheral blood. Points the paper makes about the study in general: Expanded TRB clones identified before ART initiation dominated the repertoire across all time points, though the dominance fluctuated and decreased in many PLHIV after ART. Because pre-ART samples had limited cell numbers, profiling was done on unsorted PBMC rather than on sorted CD4+ and CD8+ T cells. Inferences about post-ART repertoire changes are limited because no data were available on ART adherence, viral resistance or therapy changes. HIV repertoires had narrower CDR3 length ranges than controls, and the network structure suggested an antigen-experienced repertoire that shifted only slightly toward naive after ART. ART initiation was associated with a significant increase in TRB diversity, but diversity stayed significantly below transplant donor controls even after long-term ART. The samples span the years 2004 to 2017, and the ART regimens used at that time may not be as effective as current regimens. Since PBMC availability was limited, sequencing covered only the TCR beta chain, with no alpha chain pairing.

The immunoSEQ hsTCRB v3.0 assay was used at survey level resolution to sequence the TRB variable region. A depth of about 40,000-50,000 T-cell genomes per sample was targeted for TRB sequencing. Pooled TRB libraries were sequenced on an Illumina MiSeq with a v3 150-cycle kit. The authors processed their data as follows. Repertoire analysis was performed in R inside a reproducible Nextflow workflow that covered QC, data transformation and analysis. LymphoSeq2, an R package for exploring AIRR-Seq data, was used to implement the custom analyses. A few samples yielding fewer than 5000 total TRB sequences were excluded, leaving more than 150 analyzed HIV repertoires. Among the approximately 180 HIV repertoires that were kept, roughly 59 were collected before ART initiation and 120 to 140 were collected after ART initiation. Repertoires were downsampled to 5000 TRB nucleotide sequences, and summary statistics were averaged over 100 downsampling iterations. TRB sequences were retained for analysis only if CDR3 regions of at least seven amino acids were present. A Shannon entropy-derived clonality score and the Gini coefficient were used to measure diversity. In the repertoire networks, any two of the top 5000 CDR3 amino acid sequences were connected whenever the two sequences differed by an edit distance of one. GLIPH2 predicted antigen specificity groups and MHC restriction for TRB CDR3 amino acid sequences. To flag known CMV, EBV, HIV or tissue antigen associations, CDR3 amino acid sequences were matched against VDJdb and McPAS-TCR. Pre-ART, post-ART and control groups were compared with Wilcoxon signed-rank tests and Holm-Bonferroni correction. Imported from immuneACCESS, the table was reduced by TCRdb to in-frame sequences with V and J called. These copies leave out some clones; in studies compared against another copy, an unresolved V gene accounts for under half, and the cause of the remainder is not known. The V and J calls and clone size were taken over from that table, and D and trimming were inferred from the DNA. The sample has about 50,000 clones on record, roughly 80% of them singletons. Jointly, the top ten make up 2.5% to 3% of the sample.

To be included, a participant needed at least one PBMC sample from before ART initiation plus at least two post-ART samples. All participants with HIV were treated in the United States of America. Cryopreserved samples of about 0.9-11 million PBMC were thawed and washed before DNA extraction. At the time of the earliest PBMC sample for each participant with HIV, ages ranged from about 23 to 60 years. Per participant, PBMC samples came from 1-4 timepoints prior to ART initiation and 2-8 timepoints following ART initiation, for a median of 7 samples. Serial HIV viral load, CD4+ T-cell count, ART history and demographic data were obtained for every participant. Genomic DNA was extracted from unsorted PBMC with a Qiagen kit on a QIAcube, processed in batches of 12 samples. Reading the germline V gene (reference sequence) gives CDR1 SEHNR and CDR2 FQNEAQ. V loses 5 bases, J loses 6 bases, and the germline ends lie 14 bases apart. The CDR3, cysteine through phenylalanine, is 14 amino acids long. Only the CDR3 DNA stays, 42 bases, in frame from base 1.

Note on this clone: This receptor's antigen is unknown. No much larger clonotype is one base removed from it; base qualities were not supplied.

This sample comprised unsorted PBMCs, obtained 0.8 years after starting antiretroviral therapy. The V gene is TRBV7-9 and the J gene is TRBJ1-5; perhaps TRBD1 is the D gene, with 5 bases matching. This clonotype originated in a woman between 18 and 29 years old with HIV. The DNA sequence is given as TGTGCCAGCAGCATAGGCAGGGAGGGTCAGCCCCAGCATTTT. Translated, it gives CASSIGREGQPQHF.